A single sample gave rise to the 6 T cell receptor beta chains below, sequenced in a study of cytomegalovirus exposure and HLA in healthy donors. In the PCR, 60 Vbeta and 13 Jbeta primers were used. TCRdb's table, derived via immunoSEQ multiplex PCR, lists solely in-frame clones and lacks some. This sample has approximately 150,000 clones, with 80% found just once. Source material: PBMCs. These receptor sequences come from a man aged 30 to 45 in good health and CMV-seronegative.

Here the CDR3 reads CAISESAGAGHGYTF. The CDR3 DNA reads TGTGCCATCAGTGAGTCGGCAGGCGCGGGGCATGGCTACACCTTC. The chain employs TRBV10-3 and TRBJ1-2; possible D gene TRBD1, 5 bases. V was pared by 0 bases and J by 6 bases, with 14 bases between. The CDR3 contains 15 residues. Germline V gene data show CDR1 as ENHRY and CDR2 as SYGVKD.

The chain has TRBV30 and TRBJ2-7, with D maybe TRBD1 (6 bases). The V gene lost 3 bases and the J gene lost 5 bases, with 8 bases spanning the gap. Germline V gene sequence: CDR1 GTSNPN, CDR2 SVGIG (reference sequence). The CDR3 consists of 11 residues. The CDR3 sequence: CAWSPGDEQYF. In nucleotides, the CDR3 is TGTGCCTGGAGCCCAGGGGACGAGCAGTACTTC.

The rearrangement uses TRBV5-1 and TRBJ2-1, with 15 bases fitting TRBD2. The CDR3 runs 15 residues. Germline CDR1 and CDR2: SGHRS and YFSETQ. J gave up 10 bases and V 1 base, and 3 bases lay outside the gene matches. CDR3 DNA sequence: TGCGCCAGCAGCTTGAGGACTAGCGGGGGGGGAGAGCAGTTCTTC. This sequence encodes CASSLRTSGGGEQFF.

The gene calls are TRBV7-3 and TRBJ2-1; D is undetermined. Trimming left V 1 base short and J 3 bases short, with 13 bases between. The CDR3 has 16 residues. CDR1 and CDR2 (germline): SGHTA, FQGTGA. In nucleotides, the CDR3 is TGTGCCAGCAGCTTAAAAAGTTCTACCGTCTACAATGAGCAGTTCTTC. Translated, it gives CASSLKSSTVYNEQFF.

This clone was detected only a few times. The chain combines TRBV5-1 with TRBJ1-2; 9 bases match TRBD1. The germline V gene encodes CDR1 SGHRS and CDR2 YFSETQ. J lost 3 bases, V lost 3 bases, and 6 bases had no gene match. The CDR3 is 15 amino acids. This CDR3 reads CASSWTGAGDYGYTF. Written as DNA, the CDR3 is TGCGCCAGCAGCTGGACAGGGGCGGGTGACTATGGCTACACCTTC. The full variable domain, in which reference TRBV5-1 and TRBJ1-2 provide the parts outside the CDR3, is KAGVTQTPRYLIKTRGQQVTLSCSPISGHRSVSWYQQTPGQGLQFLFEYFSETQRNKGNFPGRFSGRQFSNSRSEMNVSTLELGDSALYLCASSWTGAGDYGYTFGSGTRLTVV.

CDR3 in DNA: TGTGCCAGCAGCTTAGTTAGTCTGGTCACAGATACGCAGTATTTT. This encodes CASSLVSLVTDTQYF. V and J are TRBV7-2 and TRBJ2-3; D not certain. Trimming left V 1 base short and J 2 bases short, with 10 bases between. The germline CDR1 and CDR2 sequences are SGHTA and FQGNSA. The CDR3 totals 15 residues.